This T cell receptor beta chain was sequenced for a study of T cell changes during pregnancy in multiple sclerosis. Profiled with immunoSEQ multiplex PCR; TCRdb holds only in-frame clones, not every one. The table lists tens of thousands of clones, roughly 92% of them singletons. This clonotype originated in a female donor with multiple sclerosis, enrolled in a pregnancy study. Sequenced material: peripheral blood, taken after pregnancy.

The CDR3 here is CASSVAQGKETQYF. For the CDR3, the DNA is TGTGCCAGCAGCGTAGCACAGGGGAAAGAGACCCAGTACTTC. V usage is TRBV9 and J usage is TRBJ2-5; 7 bases are shared with TRBD1. The CDR3 is 14 amino acids. The germline CDR1 and CDR2 sequences are SGDLS and YYNGEE. V trimming: 0 bases; J trimming: 3 bases; junction bases outside the gene matches: 2.